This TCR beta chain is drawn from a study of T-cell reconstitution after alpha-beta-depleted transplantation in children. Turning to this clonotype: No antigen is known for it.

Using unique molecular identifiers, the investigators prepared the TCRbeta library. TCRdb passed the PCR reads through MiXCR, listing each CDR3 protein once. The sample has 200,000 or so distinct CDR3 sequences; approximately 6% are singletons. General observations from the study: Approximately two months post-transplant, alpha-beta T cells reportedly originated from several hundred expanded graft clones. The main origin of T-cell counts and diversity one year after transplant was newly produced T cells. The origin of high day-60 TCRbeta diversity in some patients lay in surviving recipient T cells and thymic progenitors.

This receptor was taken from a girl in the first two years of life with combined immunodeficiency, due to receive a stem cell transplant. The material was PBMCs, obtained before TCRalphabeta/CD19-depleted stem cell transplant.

This chain's CDR3 is CASSLVVGLAEFSYEQYF. The CDR3 DNA reads as TGTGCCAGCAGTTTAGTAGTCGGCCTCGCGGAGTTCTCCTACGAGCAGTACTTC. The J gene is TRBJ2-7, the V gene TRBV3-1; no clear D. Trimming pared 6 bases from V and 0 bases from J, leaving 24 bases between. Germline V gene lookup returns CDR1 LGHDT and CDR2 YNNKEL (reference sequence). The CDR3 contains 18 residues.